Each of the 3 T cell receptor beta chains below was sequenced from the same sample in a study of T cells in Graves' hyperthyroidism and ophthalmopathy. From RNA transcripts, TCR beta CDR3 regions were amplified. First-round RT-PCR targeting the TCR CDR3 was performed with the HTBI primer set. TCRdb processed the multiplex PCR reads anew with MiXCR; each CDR3 protein has one entry. Counted here are some 180,000 distinct CDR3 sequences, more than 15% occurring once; the ten biggest clones make up 25% to 35%. The specimen was blood. Source of these receptors: a woman aged 45-59 years with Graves' hyperthyroidism.

This clonotype occurred many times. This chain links TRBV20-1 with TRBJ2-2; D might be TRBD2 (6 bases). The CDR3 sequence is 17 residues long. Per germline, CDR1 DFQATT and CDR2 SNEGSKA (reference sequence). V was clipped by 0 bases and J by 4 bases, with 18 bases between them. This CDR3 is CSARDPGSRRVTGELFF. The CDR3, as DNA: TGCAGTGCTAGAGATCCAGGTTCCAGGAGGGTCACCGGGGAGCTGTTTTTT.

This clonotype was seen repeatedly, ten times or more. The V call is TRBV13, the J call TRBJ1-2; 8 bases fit TRBD1. The CDR3 loop spans 14 amino acids. Germline CDR1 reads PRHDT; CDR2 reads FYEKMQ (reference sequence). V lost 0 bases, J lost 8 bases, and 5 bases stayed unmatched. The CDR3 coding sequence is TGTGCCAGCAGCTTAGGCACAGGGGGACTAGGCTACACCTTC. Its translation is CASSLGTGGLGYTF.

This clonotype appeared many times. This chain connects TRBV20-1 to TRBJ2-7, with 8 bases fitting TRBD1. Germline V lookup: CDR1 DFQATT, CDR2 SNEGSKA (reference sequence). The CDR3 sequence is 18 residues long. J gave up 3 bases and V 1 base, and 17 bases lay outside the gene matches. The CDR3 protein is CSARVHGTGTSPYYEQYF. CDR3 coding DNA: TGCAGTGCTAGAGTGCACGGGACAGGTACTAGCCCTTACTACGAGCAGTACTTC.